This TCR beta chain was captured by sequencing in a study of lymphopenia after photon versus proton radiotherapy. About this clone: Its antigen is not known.

Whole-study findings and limits: Authors raise, but do not show, better survival with proton therapy. Relative stability marked proton patients; photon patients lost diversity and naive cells. Oligoclonal CD8+ Temra expansion after nadir drove photon patients' diversity drop. A bigger post-nadir fall in TCR diversity correlated inversely with survival time in deceased patients.

Germline CDR1 and CDR2: SQVTM and ANQGSEA. The CDR3 loop spans 12 amino acids. Trimming took 7 bases from V and 0 from J, leaving 8 bases between them. Generated by immunoSEQ multiplex PCR, the TCRdb table keeps only in-frame clones and is missing some. The profile shows some 30,000 clones, roughly 90% of them singletons. The V gene is TRBV29-1, the J gene TRBJ2-3; D remains unclear. This clonotype was obtained from a woman aged 45-60 years with pancreatic cancer. Sequences were derived from peripheral blood, sampled from a patient treated with photon-based radiotherapy. In nucleotides, the CDR3 is TGCAGCGGGCGGAGAAGCACAGATACGCAGTATTTT. This sequence encodes CSGRRSTDTQYF.